The sample holds a few counts of the clone carrying this T cell receptor (beta chain). Generated by immunoSEQ multiplex PCR, the TCRdb table keeps only in-frame clones and is missing some. Among tens of thousands of clones, about 92% were seen once, and the ten largest hold less than 0.55%. This record comes from a study of T cell changes during pregnancy in multiple sclerosis. J gave up 4 bases and V 0 bases, and 4 bases lay outside the gene matches. The CDR3 is 15 residues long. Germline assignment: CDR1 LNHNV and CDR2 YYDKDF (reference sequence). This TCR was recovered from a female donor with multiple sclerosis, enrolled in a pregnancy study. Sample: CD4+ T cells from peripheral blood mononuclear cells, taken in the second trimester of pregnancy. The genes are TRBV15 and TRBJ2-5; TRBD1 matches 8 bases. The CDR3 sequence is CATSRDRGTGETQYF. For the CDR3, the DNA is TGTGCCACCAGCAGAGATAGAGGGACAGGAGAGACCCAGTACTTC.